Each of the 28 T cell receptor beta chains below was sequenced from the same sample in a study of technical replicates of blood from a handful of donors. Sequenced by immunoSEQ multiplex PCR; TCRdb stores in-frame clones only, minus some. The sample lists tens of thousands of clones, roughly 89% seen once, with more than 4% in the top ten. The sequencing input was PBMCs. The receptors shown here come from a human donor in good health. Some clones in this sample may be carry-over from other donors' samples.

The V gene is TRBV9, the J gene TRBJ1-1; weak D call: TRBD1 (6 bases). The CDR3 is 14 amino acids. Germline V gene sequence: CDR1 SGDLS, CDR2 YYNGEE. Trimming shortened V by 6 bases and J by 4 bases, and 16 bases separated the two germline ends. The CDR3 DNA reads TGTGCCAGCAACCTCGGGGGGCCTGGCACTGAAGCTTTCTTT. The encoded protein is CASNLGGPGTEAFF.

The V call is TRBV27, the J call TRBJ2-7; TRBD2 matches at 7 bases. The CDR3 consists of 14 residues. After removal of 8 bases from V and 4 bases from J, the junction contained 11 bases not matched to a gene. CDR1 MNHEY and CDR2 SMNVEV come from the germline V gene (reference sequence). The CDR3 loop is CASGPSGPLYEQYF. CDR3 DNA sequence: TGTGCCAGCGGGCCTAGCGGTCCGCTTTACGAGCAGTACTTC.

This chain uses TRBV18 with TRBJ2-5; D gene uncertain. V dropped 3 bases and J dropped 2 bases, with 16 bases sitting between them. The CDR3 runs 16 residues. CDR1 and CDR2 from the germline V gene are KGHSH and LQKENI. The CDR3 reads CASSPEIVNDQETQYF. CDR3 bases: TGTGCCAGCTCACCTGAAATAGTAAATGATCAAGAGACCCAGTACTTC. The whole variable domain, remainder taken from reference TRBV18 and TRBJ2-5, is NAGVMQNPRHLVRRRGQEARLRCSPMKGHSHVYWYRQLPEEGLKFMVYLQKENIIDESGMPKERFSAEFPKEGPSILRIQQVVRGDSAAYFCASSPEIVNDQETQYFGPGTRLLVL.

The chain carries TRBV4-3 and TRBJ1-2; 10 nucleotides agree with TRBD1. The CDR3 extends over 14 amino acids. The trim removed 3 bases at V and 8 bases at J, leaving 6 bases unmatched. Germline CDR1 is LGHNA and CDR2 is YSLEER. CDR3 bases: TGCGCCAGCAGCCAGGAGACAGGGGGCAGGGGCTACACCTTC. Its translation: CASSQETGGRGYTF.

The DNA for the CDR3 is TGTGCCAGCAGCTTAGGCCCCCCGGGGGAGCCCTACGAGCAGTACTTC. Protein sequence: CASSLGPPGEPYEQYF. The V call is TRBV7-3, the J call TRBJ2-7, with D possibly matching TRBD2 (6 bases). Trimming removed 2 bases at V and 2 bases at J, with 16 bases between. Germline V gene sequence: CDR1 SGHTA, CDR2 FQGTGA. The CDR3 length is 16 residues.

In its sample, this clone was seen a few times. The chain has TRBV2 and TRBJ2-7, with 9 bases matching TRBD1. Germline CDR1 and CDR2: SNHLY and FYNNEI. V was clipped by 5 bases and J by 3 bases; unmatched bases: 5. The CDR3 is made up of 14 amino acids. CDR3 protein: CASSPRTGVYEQYF. The CDR3 coding sequence is TGTGCCAGCAGTCCACGGACAGGGGTCTACGAGCAGTACTTC. The variable domain in full, with the rest retrieved from reference TRBV2 and TRBJ2-7, is EPEVTQTPSHQVTQMGQEVILRCVPISNHLYFYWYRQILGQKVEFLVSFYNNEISEKSEIFDDQFSVERPDGSNFTLKIRSTKLEDSAMYFCASSPRTGVYEQYFGPGTRLTVT.

The V call is TRBV5-1, the J call TRBJ2-7; 8 positions agree with TRBD1. The CDR3 extends over 15 amino acids. The V gene end was trimmed by 0 bases and the J gene end by 4 bases; junction bases not matched to a gene: 6. Germline lookup yields CDR1 SGHRS and CDR2 YFSETQ. The CDR3 protein is CASSLAGRGLYEQYF. The DNA of the CDR3 is TGCGCCAGCAGCTTGGCTGGCAGGGGGCTTTACGAGCAGTACTTC. The complete variable domain, with remaining parts taken from reference TRBV5-1 and TRBJ2-7, reads KAGVTQTPRYLIKTRGQQVTLSCSPISGHRSVSWYQQTPGQGLQFLFEYFSETQRNKGNFPGRFSGRQFSNSRSEMNVSTLELGDSALYLCASSLAGRGLYEQYFGPGTRLTVT.

The chain combines TRBV6-5 with TRBJ2-5, with a weak D call TRBD2 (7 bases). Trimming took off 11 bases at V and 5 bases at J, with 18 bases between the two ends. Germline V gene lookup returns CDR1 MNHEY and CDR2 SVGAGI. The CDR3 runs to 13 residues. The DNA for the CDR3 is TGTGCCGGATCGCGGGGGCCCCGGGAGACCCAGTACTTC. The encoded protein is CAGSRGPRETQYF.

V gene TRBV6-1 combines with J gene TRBJ1-5; the D gene is possibly TRBD1 (6 bases). CDR3 length: 13 amino acids. Germline CDR1 reads MNHNS; CDR2 reads SASEGT. V gave up 7 bases and J gave up 6 bases, with 13 bases separating them. The CDR3 loop is CASTQTGGQPQHF. The CDR3, as DNA: TGTGCCAGCACCCAGACAGGAGGTCAGCCCCAGCATTTT.

J is TRBJ1-1 and V is TRBV30; 8 bases agree with TRBD1. CDR1 is GTSNPN, CDR2 SVGIG, per germline (reference sequence). This CDR3 comprises 15 residues. With V trimmed by 0 bases and J by 0 bases, 3 bases remained unmatched. CDR3 residues: CAWSVRDRLNTEAFF. Here the CDR3 DNA reads TGTGCCTGGAGTGTACGGGACAGGCTGAACACTGAAGCTTTCTTT.

V and J are TRBV9 and TRBJ1-2, with D hard to call. In germline, CDR1 is SGDLS, CDR2 YYNGEE. This CDR3 spans 14 amino acids. V lost 0 bases to trimming and J lost 2 bases, with 8 bases between them. CDR3 sequence: CASSVDAGNYGYTF. In nucleotides, the CDR3 is TGTGCCAGCAGCGTAGACGCCGGGAACTATGGCTACACCTTC.

The V call is TRBV6-4, the J call TRBJ2-7; 8 bases line up with TRBD2. Germline assignment: CDR1 MRHNA and CDR2 SNTAGT. The CDR3 sequence is 15 residues long. Trimming took 6 bases from V and 1 from J; bases not matched to a gene: 8. CDR3 DNA: TGTGCCAGCAGAAGAGGCGGGGGGACTTCCTACGAGCAGTACTTC. This translates into CASRRGGGTSYEQYF.

V and J are TRBV7-2 and TRBJ2-7; 15 bases fit TRBD2. The CDR3 contains 19 residues. Germline CDR1 and CDR2: SGHTA and FQGNSA. Trimming at V came to 4 bases and at J to 2 bases, leaving 12 bases not matched to a gene. CDR3 DNA sequence: TGTGCCAGCAGCTCCGGACTAGCGGGAGGGCCTCTTCTCGCCTACGAGCAGTACTTC. Amino acid sequence: CASSSGLAGGPLLAYEQYF.

The chain is built from TRBV7-9 and TRBJ1-3, with 7 bases fitting TRBD1. The CDR3 consists of 16 residues. With V trimmed by 0 bases and J by 3 bases, 5 bases remained unmatched. The V gene's germline CDR1 is SEHNR and CDR2 FQNEAQ (reference sequence). In nucleotides, the CDR3 is TGTGCCAGCAGCTTAGCCACAGGGGACGTTGGAAACACCATATATTTT. Its protein is CASSLATGDVGNTIYF. Looking up the rest from reference TRBV7-9 and TRBJ1-3 gives the full variable domain: DTGVSQNPRHKITKRGQNVTFRCDPISEHNRLYWYRQTLGQGPEFLTYFQNEAQLEKSRLLSDRFSAERPKGSFSTLEIQRTEQGDSAMYLCASSLATGDVGNTIYFGEGSWLTVV.

This clone has just one count. This chain's CDR3 is CASSSGLAEETQYF. DNA for the CDR3: TGCGCCAGCAGCTCGGGACTAGCAGAAGAGACCCAGTACTTC. The genes are TRBV5-1 and TRBJ2-5, with 9 bases fitting TRBD2. CDR3 size: 14 residues. Trimming cost V 3 bases and J 3 bases; bases outside gene matches: 3. CDR1 is SGHRS and CDR2 is YFSETQ in the germline V gene.

V gene TRBV5-1 combines with J gene TRBJ1-2; weak D call: TRBD1 (6 bases). Between the trimmed V and J ends, which lost 2 bases and 6 bases, there was a span of 8 bases. CDR3 length: 12 residues. The germline CDR1 and CDR2 sequences are SGHRS and YFSETQ. CDR3 coding DNA: TGCGCCAGCAGCTTTTACAGGGATGGCTACACCTTC. This sequence encodes CASSFYRDGYTF.

V usage is TRBV4-3 and J usage is TRBJ2-1; 11 bases match TRBD2. CDR1 and CDR2 from the germline V gene are LGHNA and YSLEER. With 1 base clipped from V and 6 bases from J, the junction kept 8 bases outside the gene matches. This CDR3 is built from 17 residues. DNA of the CDR3: TGCGCCAGCAGCCAAGGTAGCGGGGGGGCTATTGGCAATGAGCAGTTCTTC. Protein: CASSQGSGGAIGNEQFF.

The V gene is TRBV5-6, the J gene TRBJ2-3; no clear D. The CDR3 is 15 residues long. V was trimmed by 0 bases and J by 0 bases, leaving 8 bases between them. From germline, CDR1 is SGHDT and CDR2 YYEEEE. For the CDR3, the DNA is TGTGCCAGCAGCTTGGGGCAGATAAGCACAGATACGCAGTATTTT. Translated, it gives CASSLGQISTDTQYF.

V gene TRBV2 combines with J gene TRBJ1-1; TRBD1 aligns across 10 bases. The germline gives CDR1 SNHLY, CDR2 FYNNEI. The CDR3 sequence is 14 residues long. The V gene end was trimmed by 4 bases and the J gene end by 5 bases; junction bases not matched to a gene: 4. CDR3 residues: CASSARDRGTEAFF. In nucleotides, the CDR3 is TGTGCCAGCAGTGCCCGGGACAGGGGTACTGAAGCTTTCTTT.

This clone appeared a single time. CDR3 DNA: TGCGCCAGCAGCCAGGAACTAGCGGGAGGCACAGATACGCAGTATTTT. Its protein is CASSQELAGGTDTQYF. The chain links TRBV4-1 to TRBJ2-3, with 11 positions matching TRBD2. Trimming took 3 bases from V and 1 from J; bases not matched to a gene: 3. The CDR3 consists of 16 residues. Germline-derived CDR1 and CDR2 are MGHRA and YSYEKL.

This chain joins TRBV5-5 and TRBJ1-1, with TRBD1 as a possible D gene (6 bases). Germline CDR1 is SGHKS and CDR2 is YYEKEE (reference sequence). V was cut by 3 bases and J by 13 bases, with 19 bases left in between. The CDR3 runs to 13 residues. The CDR3 loop is CASSSDSRYQGFF. The CDR3 coding sequence is TGTGCCAGCAGCTCGGACAGTCGGTACCAAGGTTTCTTT.

This clone was seen only once. The V gene is TRBV5-6, the J gene TRBJ2-1; 10 nucleotides line up with TRBD2. Per the germline V gene, CDR1 is SGHDT and CDR2 is YYEEEE. The CDR3 runs to 16 residues. J was trimmed by 2 bases and V by 2 bases; bases with no gene match: 4. The DNA of the CDR3 is TGTGCCAGCAGCTTATTAGCGGGAGGAGCCTACAATGAGCAGTTCTTC. Translating gives CASSLLAGGAYNEQFF.

This chain joins TRBV30 and TRBJ2-3; a possible D gene is TRBD2 (5 bases). This CDR3 has 13 amino acids. Per germline, CDR1 GTSNPN and CDR2 SVGIG (reference sequence). Trimming took 5 bases from V and 0 from J, leaving 9 bases between them. CDR3 loop: CAWSAGSTDTQYF. CDR3 in DNA: TGTGCCTGGTCGGCGGGTAGCACAGATACGCAGTATTTT.

This sequence joins TRBV9 and TRBJ2-1; maybe TRBD2 (6 bases). Germline V lookup: CDR1 SGDLS, CDR2 YYNGEE. This CDR3 is built from 14 residues. V shed 0 bases and J shed 7 bases, with 11 bases lying between them. CDR3 DNA: TGTGCCAGCAGCGTAGCGGGAGTTTGGAATGAGCAGTTCTTC. As protein: CASSVAGVWNEQFF.

The chain is built from TRBV7-9 and TRBJ2-1; 9 nucleotides match TRBD1. The V gene's germline CDR1 is SEHNR and CDR2 FQNEAQ (reference sequence). J gave up 9 bases and V 3 bases, and 9 bases lay outside the gene matches. The CDR3 covers 15 residues. This chain's CDR3 is CASSFSHRGLGEQFF. In nucleotides, the CDR3 is TGTGCCAGCAGCTTCTCGCACAGGGGGCTTGGTGAGCAGTTCTTC.

V usage is TRBV7-2 and J usage is TRBJ2-6; D gene unclear. V dropped 1 base and J dropped 0 bases, with 7 bases sitting between them. Germline V gene data show CDR1 as SGHTA and CDR2 as FQGNSA. CDR3 length: 16 residues. The CDR3 DNA reads TGTGCCAGCAGCTTAGGGTGGCACTCTGGGGCCAACGTCCTGACTTTC. Residues: CASSLGWHSGANVLTF.

V gene TRBV7-8 combines with J gene TRBJ2-7; 9 nucleotides line up with TRBD2. This CDR3 region has 17 residues. The germline gives CDR1 SGHVS, CDR2 FQNEAQ. J was trimmed by 5 bases and V by 5 bases; bases with no gene match: 16. CDR3: CASSPPLRLAVRDEQYF. CDR3 DNA sequence: TGTGCCAGCAGCCCACCGCTAAGACTAGCGGTACGGGACGAGCAGTACTTC.

This chain joins TRBV7-3 and TRBJ1-6, with 8 bases identical to TRBD1. Trimming cost V 2 bases and J 7 bases; bases outside gene matches: 4. The germline gives CDR1 SGHTA, CDR2 FQGTGA. The CDR3 has 15 amino acids. The CDR3 DNA reads as TGTGCCAGCAGCTTACTAGGACAGGGAAATTCACCCCTCCACTTT. As protein: CASSLLGQGNSPLHF.